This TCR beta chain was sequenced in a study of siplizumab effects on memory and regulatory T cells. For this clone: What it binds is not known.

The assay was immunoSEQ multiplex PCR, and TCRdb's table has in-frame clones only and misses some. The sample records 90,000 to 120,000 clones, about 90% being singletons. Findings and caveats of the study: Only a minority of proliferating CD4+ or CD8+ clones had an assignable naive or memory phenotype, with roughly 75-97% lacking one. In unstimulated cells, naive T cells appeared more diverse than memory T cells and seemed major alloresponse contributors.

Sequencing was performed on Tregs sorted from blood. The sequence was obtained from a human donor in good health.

The CDR3 DNA reads as TGCGCCAGCAGCCCGGGACGGAGCTCCTACAATGAGCAGTTCTTC. Amino acids: CASSPGRSSYNEQFF. V usage is TRBV5-1 and J usage is TRBJ2-1; D assignment may be TRBD1 or TRBD2 (5 bases each). The germline gives CDR1 SGHRS, CDR2 YFSETQ. V was pared by 4 bases and J by 0 bases, with 11 bases between. The CDR3 has 15 residues.